This T cell receptor beta chain was documented in a study of post-analysis software for immune sequencing data. Study-wide context: Courses of disease covered relapsing-remitting, secondary progressive and progressive-relapsing multiple sclerosis.

TCR beta cDNA libraries included unique molecular identifiers. From the PCR reads, TCRdb called clonotypes with MiXCR, one entry per CDR3 protein. The sample includes 650,000 to 850,000 distinct CDR3 sequences, roughly 50% of them seen just once. General study points: Pronounced co-clustering by F measure was evident among identically batched samples.

As to this clonotype: Its target is not known.

This TCR derives from a girl between 10 and 17 years old with multiple sclerosis. The sequencing sample was made of blood.

The CDR3 loop reads CSASRPTPSPGANVLTF. CDR3 sequence (DNA): TGCAGTGCTAGTCGACCGACACCCTCCCCTGGGGCCAACGTCCTGACTTTC. The chain recombines TRBV20-1 with TRBJ2-6; D uncertain. The CDR3 loop spans 17 amino acids. Germline V CDR1 and CDR2: DFQATT, SNEGSKA (reference sequence). Trimming took off 3 bases at V and 2 bases at J, with 17 bases between the two ends.